This T cell receptor beta chain was sequenced during a study of blood T cells in healthy people across ages (dated by TCRdb to 2015 to 2017). For the study in its entirety: In model experiments, template switching captured roughly one uniquely barcoded TCR beta cDNA molecule for every two T cells. Four age groups were formed from the donors: young (average 16 years), middle-aged (roughly 38), aged (approximately 60) and long-lived (approximately 78). To avoid experimental bias, donors of different ages were distributed randomly across sequencing lanes. The study measured age-related changes in TCR beta repertoire diversity using deep sequencing normalized with unique cDNA molecular identifiers. For two donors (one aged 18 to 30 and one aged 80 or older), the study analyzed two additional independent replicas of 1 million unique cDNA reads from the same blood draw. The paper as a whole reports these results and caveats: The long-lived group showed more naive CD4+ T cells, fewer expanded clones and increased TCR diversity than the aged group, suggesting age selection. Bulk unsorted PBMC profiling prevented conclusive comparison of naive and antigen-experienced compartments. As age increased, observed TCR beta diversity per million T cells dropped in a roughly linear way, and a significant reduction was already evident by age about 40. Because the CMV infection status of the donors was unknown, age-related changes in expanded clonotypes may potentially have been confounded. Observed TCR beta diversity correlated strongly with the percentage of naive T cells measured by flow cytometry. Total diversity estimates from one million sequenced T cells were considered lower bounds and underestimates.

Library preparation was by 5' RACE. The instrument was an Illumina HiSeq 2500. A second PCR of roughly 6 to 11 cycles was performed with a sample-barcoded 5' primer and a J-beta primer mix. A unique molecular identifier was introduced onto each TCR beta cDNA molecule by a template-switch 5' adaptor carrying 12 random nucleotides. Each sample yielded at least 3 million CDR3-containing paired-end reads. First-strand cDNA was synthesized from all RNA with the Mint cDNA synthesis kit, primed by a TRBC-specific oligonucleotide. Following uracil-DNA glycosylase treatment, a first 18-cycle PCR with universal primers M1SS and BC2_uni_R was performed on all cDNA. The study's own analysis went as follows. Each sample was normalized by randomly selecting 1 million high-quality reads, each carrying a distinct molecular identifier. Reads sharing molecular identifiers were discarded rather than binned into consensus sequences. MiTCR, set to a Q25 quality threshold and the strictest error-elimination algorithm, was used for CDR3 identification, clonotype clustering and error correction. A nonparametric unseen species model with Euler transformation was used to estimate lower-bound total TCR beta diversity. Starting from the raw public reads, TCRdb applied fastp trimming at Q25, assembled clones with MiXCR and retained in-frame beta chains. When rows share a CDR3 protein, they turn into one entry using the most common DNA and genes. These V and J calls rely on TCRdb rather than the paper's analysis. Across this sample there are some 640,000 distinct CDR3 sequences, with around 45% seen only once. The ten top clones hold about 32% of the sample.

Systemically healthy Caucasian individuals from Russia, 39 in total and aged roughly 6 to 100 years, were included as donors. Ten milliliters of peripheral blood were drawn from each donor into EDTA-treated Vacutainer tubes. Ficoll-Paque density-gradient centrifugation was used to isolate PBMCs, with at least 6.5 million per sample. Trizol reagent was used to extract total RNA from PBMCs, with at least 5 micrograms per sample. The percentages of naive CD45RAhigh/CD27high T cells were determined by flow cytometry on a PBMC aliquot from every donor. In its sample, this clonotype was seen a few times. Its antigen is not yet known. Base quality data are lacking; no much larger clone is found one base away. The germline V gene (reference sequence) gives CDR1 as SGHKS and CDR2 as YYEKEE. V and J are trimmed by 0 bases and 6 bases, and the gene matches miss 11 bases of the junction. Reading from cysteine to phenylalanine, the CDR3 counts 16 amino acids. Only the CDR3 part of the read is kept: 48 bases, read in frame from the first base.

The sequenced sample was blood. This receptor chain uses TRBV5-5 and TRBJ2-5, and 7 junction bases match TRBD1. The origin of this receptor is a woman aged 55-69 years in good health. The sequence in DNA is TGTGCCAGCAGCTTGGTGGGTGACAGGGTCGGAAAGACCCAGTACTTC. It translates as CASSLVGDRVGKTQYF.